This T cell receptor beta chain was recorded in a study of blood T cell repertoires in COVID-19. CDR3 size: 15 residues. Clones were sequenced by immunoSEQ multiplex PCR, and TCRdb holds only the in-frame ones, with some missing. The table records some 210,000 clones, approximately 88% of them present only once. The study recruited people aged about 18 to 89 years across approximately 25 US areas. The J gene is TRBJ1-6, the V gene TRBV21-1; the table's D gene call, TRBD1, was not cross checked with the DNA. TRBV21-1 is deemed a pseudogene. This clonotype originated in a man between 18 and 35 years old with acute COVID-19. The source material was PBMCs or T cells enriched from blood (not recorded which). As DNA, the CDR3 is TGTGCCAGCAGCCCTCGGACAGGGGGCGATTCACCCCTCCACTTT. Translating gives CASSPRTGGDSPLHF.